This T cell receptor beta chain is from a study of blood T cell repertoires in COVID-19. In the study overall: Samples of COVID-19 (acute and convalescent) were obtained from the United States, Italy and Spain.

The CDR3 contains 18 residues. Germline V gives CDR1 ENHRY, CDR2 SYGVKD. V was trimmed by 4 bases and J by 0 bases, leaving 18 bases between them. Per the original data handling: Estimation of nucleated cell counts relied on the amplification of reference gene primers. Assay used: immunoSEQ multiplex PCR; TCRdb lists only in-frame clones, some missing. Clone size and V and J calls were adopted from that table, with D and trimming inferred from the DNA. The sample records 200,000 to 250,000 clones, around nine tenths being singletons. This receptor was taken from a man aged 18 to 35 with active or convalescent COVID-19. What was sequenced was peripheral blood. V is TRBV10-3 and J is TRBJ2-2, with a tentative D call TRBD2 (5 bases). CDR3 in amino acids: CAISGGRERHANTGELFF. The DNA for the CDR3 is TGTGCCATCAGTGGGGGAAGGGAGCGGCACGCGAACACCGGGGAGCTGTTTTTT.